This T cell receptor beta chain originates from a study of blood T cell repertoires in COVID-19. Study overall: From the United States, Italy and Spain came samples of acute and convalescent COVID-19.

Those enrolled in Seattle joined during active infection and were followed longitudinally afterward. The CDR3 loop spans 16 amino acids. Germline loops: CDR1 SGHDN, CDR2 FVKESK. V shed 1 base and J shed 7 bases, with 17 bases lying between them. Only in-frame clones appear in the TCRdb table, and some are missing; sequencing was by immunoSEQ multiplex PCR. The sample yields about 220,000 clones, around four fifths seen once. The chain couples TRBV14 to TRBJ2-4, with D perhaps matching TRBD2 (5 bases). This receptor was obtained from a woman between 65 and 79 years old with COVID-19, enrolled during active disease. The sample consisted of peripheral blood. The CDR3 protein is CASSQVGAEKRNIQYF. DNA of the CDR3: TGTGCCAGCAGCCAAGTGGGAGCGGAAAAACGGAACATTCAGTACTTC.